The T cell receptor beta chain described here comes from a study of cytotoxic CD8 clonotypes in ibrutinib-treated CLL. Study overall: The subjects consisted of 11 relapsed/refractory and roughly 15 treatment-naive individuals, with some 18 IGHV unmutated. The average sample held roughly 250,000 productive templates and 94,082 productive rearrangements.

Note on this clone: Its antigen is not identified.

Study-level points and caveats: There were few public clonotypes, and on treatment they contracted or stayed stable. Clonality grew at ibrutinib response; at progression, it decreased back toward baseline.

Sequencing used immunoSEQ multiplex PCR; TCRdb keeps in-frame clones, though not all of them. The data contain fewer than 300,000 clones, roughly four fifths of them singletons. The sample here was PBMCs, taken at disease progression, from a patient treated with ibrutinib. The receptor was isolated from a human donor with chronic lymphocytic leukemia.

The CDR3 DNA is TGCGCCAGCAGCTTGGGCGGGGGCCTCTCCTACGAGCAGTACTTC. It translates to CASSLGGGLSYEQYF. V and J are TRBV5-1 and TRBJ2-7, with a tentative D call TRBD2 (7 bases). The CDR3 extends over 15 amino acids. V lost 0 bases to trimming and J lost 0 bases, with 10 bases between them. The germline V gene has CDR1 SGHRS and CDR2 YFSETQ.